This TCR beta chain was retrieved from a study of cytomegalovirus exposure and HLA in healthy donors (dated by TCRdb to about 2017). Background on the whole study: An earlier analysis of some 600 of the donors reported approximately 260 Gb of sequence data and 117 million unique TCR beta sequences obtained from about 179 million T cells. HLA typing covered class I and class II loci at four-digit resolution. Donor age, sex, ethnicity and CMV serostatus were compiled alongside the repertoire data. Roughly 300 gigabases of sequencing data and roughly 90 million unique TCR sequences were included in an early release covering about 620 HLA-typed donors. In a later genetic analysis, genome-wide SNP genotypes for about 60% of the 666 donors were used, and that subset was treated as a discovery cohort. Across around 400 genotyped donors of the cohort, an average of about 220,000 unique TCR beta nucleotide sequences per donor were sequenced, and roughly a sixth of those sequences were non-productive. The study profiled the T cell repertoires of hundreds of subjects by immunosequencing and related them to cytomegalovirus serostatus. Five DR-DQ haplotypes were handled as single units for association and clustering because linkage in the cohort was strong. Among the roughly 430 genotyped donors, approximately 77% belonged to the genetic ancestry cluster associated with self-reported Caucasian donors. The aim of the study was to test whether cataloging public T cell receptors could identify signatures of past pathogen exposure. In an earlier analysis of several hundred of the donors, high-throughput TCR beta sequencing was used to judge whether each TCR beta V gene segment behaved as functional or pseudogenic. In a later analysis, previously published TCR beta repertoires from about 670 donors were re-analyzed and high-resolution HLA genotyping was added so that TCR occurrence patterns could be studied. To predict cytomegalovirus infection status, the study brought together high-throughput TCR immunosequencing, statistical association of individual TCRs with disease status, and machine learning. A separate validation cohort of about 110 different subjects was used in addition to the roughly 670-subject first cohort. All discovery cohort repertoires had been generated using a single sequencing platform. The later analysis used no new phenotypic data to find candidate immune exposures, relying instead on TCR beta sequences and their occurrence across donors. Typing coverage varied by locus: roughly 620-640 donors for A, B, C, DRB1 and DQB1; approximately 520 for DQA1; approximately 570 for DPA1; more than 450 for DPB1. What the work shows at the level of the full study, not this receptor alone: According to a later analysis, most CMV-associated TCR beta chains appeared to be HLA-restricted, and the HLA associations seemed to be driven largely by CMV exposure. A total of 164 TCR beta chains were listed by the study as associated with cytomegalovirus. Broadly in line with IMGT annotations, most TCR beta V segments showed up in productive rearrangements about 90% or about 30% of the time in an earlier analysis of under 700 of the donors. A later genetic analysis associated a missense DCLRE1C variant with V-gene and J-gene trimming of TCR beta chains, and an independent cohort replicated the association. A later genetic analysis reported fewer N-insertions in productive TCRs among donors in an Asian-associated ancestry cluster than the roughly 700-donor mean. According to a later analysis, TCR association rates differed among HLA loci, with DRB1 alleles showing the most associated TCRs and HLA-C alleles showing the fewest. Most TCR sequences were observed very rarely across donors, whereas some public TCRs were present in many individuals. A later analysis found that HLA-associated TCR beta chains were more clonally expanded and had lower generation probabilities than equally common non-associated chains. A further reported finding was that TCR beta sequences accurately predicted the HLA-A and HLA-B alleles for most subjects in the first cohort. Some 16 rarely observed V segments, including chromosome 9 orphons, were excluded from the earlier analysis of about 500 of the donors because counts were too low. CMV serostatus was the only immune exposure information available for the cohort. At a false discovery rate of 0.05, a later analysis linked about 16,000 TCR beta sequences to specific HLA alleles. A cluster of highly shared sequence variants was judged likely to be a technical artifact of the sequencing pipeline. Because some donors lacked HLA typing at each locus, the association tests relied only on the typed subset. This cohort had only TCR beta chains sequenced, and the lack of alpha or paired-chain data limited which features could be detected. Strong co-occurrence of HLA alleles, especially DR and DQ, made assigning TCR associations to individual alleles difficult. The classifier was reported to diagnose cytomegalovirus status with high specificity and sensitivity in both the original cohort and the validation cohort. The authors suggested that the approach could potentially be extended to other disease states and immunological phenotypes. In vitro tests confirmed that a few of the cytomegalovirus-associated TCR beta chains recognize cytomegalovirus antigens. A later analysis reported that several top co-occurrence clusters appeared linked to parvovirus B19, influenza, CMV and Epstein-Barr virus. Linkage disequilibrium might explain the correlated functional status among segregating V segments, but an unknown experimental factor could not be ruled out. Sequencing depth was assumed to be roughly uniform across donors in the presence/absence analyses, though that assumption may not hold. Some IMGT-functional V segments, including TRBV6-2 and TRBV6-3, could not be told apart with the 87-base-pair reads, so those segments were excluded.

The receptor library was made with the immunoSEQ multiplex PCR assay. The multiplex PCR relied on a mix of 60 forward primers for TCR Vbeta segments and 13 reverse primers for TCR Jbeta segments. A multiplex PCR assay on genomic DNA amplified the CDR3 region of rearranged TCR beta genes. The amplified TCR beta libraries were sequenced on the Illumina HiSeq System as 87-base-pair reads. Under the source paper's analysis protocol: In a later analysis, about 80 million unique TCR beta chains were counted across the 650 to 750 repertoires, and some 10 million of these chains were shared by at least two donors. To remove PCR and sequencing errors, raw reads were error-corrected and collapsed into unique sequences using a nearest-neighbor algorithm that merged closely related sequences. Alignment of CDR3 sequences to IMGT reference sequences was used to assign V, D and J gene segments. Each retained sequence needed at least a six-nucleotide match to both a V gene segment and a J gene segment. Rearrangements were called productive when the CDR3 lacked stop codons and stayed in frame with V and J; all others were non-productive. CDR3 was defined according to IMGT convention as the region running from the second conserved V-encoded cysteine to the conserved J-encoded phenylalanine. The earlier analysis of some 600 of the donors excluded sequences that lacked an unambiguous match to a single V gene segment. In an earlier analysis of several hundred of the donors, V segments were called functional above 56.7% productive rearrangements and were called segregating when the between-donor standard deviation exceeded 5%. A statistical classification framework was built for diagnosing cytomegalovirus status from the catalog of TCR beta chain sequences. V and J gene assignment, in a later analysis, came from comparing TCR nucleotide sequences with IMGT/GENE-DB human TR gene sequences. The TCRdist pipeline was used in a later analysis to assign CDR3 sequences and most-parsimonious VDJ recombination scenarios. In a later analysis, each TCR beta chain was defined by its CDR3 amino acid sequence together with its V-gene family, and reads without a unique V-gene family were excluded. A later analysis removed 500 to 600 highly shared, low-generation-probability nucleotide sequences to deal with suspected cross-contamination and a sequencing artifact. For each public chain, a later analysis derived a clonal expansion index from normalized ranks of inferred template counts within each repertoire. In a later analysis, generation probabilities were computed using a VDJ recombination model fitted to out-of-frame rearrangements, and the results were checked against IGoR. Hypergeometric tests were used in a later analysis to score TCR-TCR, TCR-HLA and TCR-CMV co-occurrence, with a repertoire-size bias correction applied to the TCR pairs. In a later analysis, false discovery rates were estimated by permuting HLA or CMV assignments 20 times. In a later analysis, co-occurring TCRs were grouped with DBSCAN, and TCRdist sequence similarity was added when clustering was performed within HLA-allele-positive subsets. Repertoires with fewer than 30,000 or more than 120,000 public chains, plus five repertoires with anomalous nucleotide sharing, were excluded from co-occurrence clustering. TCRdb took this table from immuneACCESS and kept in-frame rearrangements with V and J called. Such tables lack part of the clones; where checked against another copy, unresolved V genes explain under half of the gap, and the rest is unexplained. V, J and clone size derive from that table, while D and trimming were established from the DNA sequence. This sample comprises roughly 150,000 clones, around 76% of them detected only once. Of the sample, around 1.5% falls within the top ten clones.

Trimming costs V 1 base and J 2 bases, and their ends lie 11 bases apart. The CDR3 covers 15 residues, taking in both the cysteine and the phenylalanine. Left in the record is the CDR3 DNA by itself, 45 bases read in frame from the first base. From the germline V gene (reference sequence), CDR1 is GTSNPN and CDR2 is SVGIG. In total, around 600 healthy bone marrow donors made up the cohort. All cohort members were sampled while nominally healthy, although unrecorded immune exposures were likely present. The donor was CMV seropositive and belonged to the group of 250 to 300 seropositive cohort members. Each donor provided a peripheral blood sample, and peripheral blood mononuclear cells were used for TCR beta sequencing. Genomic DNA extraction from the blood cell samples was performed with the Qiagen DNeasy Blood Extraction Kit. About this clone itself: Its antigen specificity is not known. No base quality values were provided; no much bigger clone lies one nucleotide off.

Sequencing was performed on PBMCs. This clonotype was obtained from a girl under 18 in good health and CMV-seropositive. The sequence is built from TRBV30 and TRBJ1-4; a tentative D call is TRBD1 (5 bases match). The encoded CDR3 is CAWSEGLRTNEKLFF. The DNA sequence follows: TGTGCCTGGAGTGAGGGGCTGAGGACTAATGAAAAACTGTTTTTT.